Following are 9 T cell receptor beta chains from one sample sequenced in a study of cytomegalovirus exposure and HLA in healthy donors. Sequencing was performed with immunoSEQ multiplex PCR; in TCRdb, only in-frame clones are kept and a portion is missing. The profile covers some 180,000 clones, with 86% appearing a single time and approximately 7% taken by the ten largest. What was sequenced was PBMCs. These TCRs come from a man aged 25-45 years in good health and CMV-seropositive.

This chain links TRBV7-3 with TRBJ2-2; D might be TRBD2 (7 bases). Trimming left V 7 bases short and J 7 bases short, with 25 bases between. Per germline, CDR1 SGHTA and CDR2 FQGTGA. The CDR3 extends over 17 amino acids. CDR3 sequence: CASILTGKLTSNGELFF. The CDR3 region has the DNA TGTGCCAGCATCCTTACAGGGAAACTGACTAGCAACGGGGAGCTGTTTTTT.

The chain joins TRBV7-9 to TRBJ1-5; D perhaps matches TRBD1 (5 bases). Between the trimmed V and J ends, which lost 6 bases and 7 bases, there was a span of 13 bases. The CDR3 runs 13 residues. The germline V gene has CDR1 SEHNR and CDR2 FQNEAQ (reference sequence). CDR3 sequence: CASSPGLYQPQHF. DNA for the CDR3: TGTGCCAGCAGTCCAGGGCTTTACCAGCCCCAGCATTTT.

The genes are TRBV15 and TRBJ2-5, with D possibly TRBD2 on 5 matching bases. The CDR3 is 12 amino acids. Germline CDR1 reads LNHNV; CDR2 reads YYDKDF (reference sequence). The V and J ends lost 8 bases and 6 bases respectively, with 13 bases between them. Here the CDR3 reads CATGELLQTQYF. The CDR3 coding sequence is TGTGCCACCGGGGAGTTACTGCAGACCCAGTACTTC. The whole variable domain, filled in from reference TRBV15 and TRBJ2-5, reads DAMVIQNPRYQVTQFGKPVTLSCSQTLNHNVMYWYQQKSSQAPKLLFHYYDKDFNNEADTPDNFQSRRPNTSFCFLDIRSPGLGDTAMYLCATGELLQTQYFGPGTRLLVL.

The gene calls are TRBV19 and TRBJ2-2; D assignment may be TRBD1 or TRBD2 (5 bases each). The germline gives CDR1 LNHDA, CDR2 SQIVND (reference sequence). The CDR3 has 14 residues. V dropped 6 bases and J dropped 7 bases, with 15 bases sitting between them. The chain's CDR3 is CASRPGRNHGELFF. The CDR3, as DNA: TGTGCCAGTAGACCGGGACGGAACCACGGGGAGCTGTTTTTT.

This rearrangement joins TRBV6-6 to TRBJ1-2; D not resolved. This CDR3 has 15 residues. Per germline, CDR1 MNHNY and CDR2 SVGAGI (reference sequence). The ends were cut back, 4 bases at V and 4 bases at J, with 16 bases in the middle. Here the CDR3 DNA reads TGTGCCAGCAGTTTAGTGGCGGGCTTGGGCTATGGCTACACCTTC. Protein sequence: CASSLVAGLGYGYTF.

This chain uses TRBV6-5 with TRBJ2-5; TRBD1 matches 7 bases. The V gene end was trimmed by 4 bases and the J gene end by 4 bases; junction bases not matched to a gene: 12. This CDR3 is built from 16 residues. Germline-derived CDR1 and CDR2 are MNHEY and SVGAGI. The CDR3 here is CASSSQTGFRRETQYF. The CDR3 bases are TGTGCCAGCAGTTCCCAGACAGGGTTCCGTAGAGAGACCCAGTACTTC.

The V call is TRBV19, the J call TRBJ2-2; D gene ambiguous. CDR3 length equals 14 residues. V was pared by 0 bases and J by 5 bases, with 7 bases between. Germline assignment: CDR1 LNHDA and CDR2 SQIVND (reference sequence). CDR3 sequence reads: CASSIEAATGELFF. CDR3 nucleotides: TGTGCCAGTAGTATAGAGGCCGCTACCGGGGAGCTGTTTTTT. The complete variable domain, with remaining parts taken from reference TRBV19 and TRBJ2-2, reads DGGITQSPKYLFRKEGQNVTLSCEQNLNHDAMYWYRQDPGQGLRLIYYSQIVNDFQKGDIAEGYSVSREKKESFPLTVTSAQKNPTAFYLCASSIEAATGELFFGEGSRLTVL.

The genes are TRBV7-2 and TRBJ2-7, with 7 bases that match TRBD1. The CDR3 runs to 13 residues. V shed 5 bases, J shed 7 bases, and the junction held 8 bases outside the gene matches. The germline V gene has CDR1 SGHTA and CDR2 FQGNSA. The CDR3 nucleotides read TGTGCCAGCAGCCCACAGACAGGGTGGGAGCAGTACTTC. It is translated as CASSPQTGWEQYF.

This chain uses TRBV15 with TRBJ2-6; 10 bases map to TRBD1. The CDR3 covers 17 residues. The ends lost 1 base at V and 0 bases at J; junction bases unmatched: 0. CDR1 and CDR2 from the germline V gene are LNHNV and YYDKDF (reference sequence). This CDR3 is CATSRGTGGSGANVLTF. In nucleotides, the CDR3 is TGTGCCACCAGCAGAGGGACAGGGGGCTCTGGGGCCAACGTCCTGACTTTC.